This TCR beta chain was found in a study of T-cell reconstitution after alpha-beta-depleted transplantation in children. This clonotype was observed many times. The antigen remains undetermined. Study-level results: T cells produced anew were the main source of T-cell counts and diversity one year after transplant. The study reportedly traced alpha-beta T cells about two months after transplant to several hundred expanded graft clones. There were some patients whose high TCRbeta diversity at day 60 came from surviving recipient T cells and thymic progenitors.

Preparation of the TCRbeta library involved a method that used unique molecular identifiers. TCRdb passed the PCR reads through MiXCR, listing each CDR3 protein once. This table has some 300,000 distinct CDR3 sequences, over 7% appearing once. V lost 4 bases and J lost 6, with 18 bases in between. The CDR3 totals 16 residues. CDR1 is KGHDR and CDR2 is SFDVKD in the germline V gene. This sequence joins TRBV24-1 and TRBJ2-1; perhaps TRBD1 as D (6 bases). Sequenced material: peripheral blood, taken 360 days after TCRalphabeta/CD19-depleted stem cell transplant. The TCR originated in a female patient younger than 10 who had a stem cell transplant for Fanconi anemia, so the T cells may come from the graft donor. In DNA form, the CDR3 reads TGTGCCACCAGTGACCGGCGCAGGGGAGAGGGCAATGAGCAGTTCTTC. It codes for CATSDRRRGEGNEQFF.